The sequence of this TCR beta chain was determined in a study of T cell changes during pregnancy in multiple sclerosis. CDR3 size: 15 residues. The J segment lost 7 bases and the V segment lost 3 bases, leaving 9 bases of the junction unmatched. Germline CDR1 and CDR2: LNHDA and SQIVND (reference sequence). Some clones are missing from TCRdb's copy, which holds only in-frame ones; the method was immunoSEQ multiplex PCR. The sample contains about 80,000 clones, about 91% of which appear only once. The sample was peripheral blood, taken before pregnancy. The sequence was obtained from a female donor with multiple sclerosis, enrolled in a pregnancy study. The chain has TRBV19 and TRBJ1-5; TRBD1 matches at 7 bases. The CDR3, as DNA: TGTGCCAGTAGTATTAGCCAGGGGGTATACCAGCCCCAGCATTTT. Protein sequence: CASSISQGVYQPQHF.